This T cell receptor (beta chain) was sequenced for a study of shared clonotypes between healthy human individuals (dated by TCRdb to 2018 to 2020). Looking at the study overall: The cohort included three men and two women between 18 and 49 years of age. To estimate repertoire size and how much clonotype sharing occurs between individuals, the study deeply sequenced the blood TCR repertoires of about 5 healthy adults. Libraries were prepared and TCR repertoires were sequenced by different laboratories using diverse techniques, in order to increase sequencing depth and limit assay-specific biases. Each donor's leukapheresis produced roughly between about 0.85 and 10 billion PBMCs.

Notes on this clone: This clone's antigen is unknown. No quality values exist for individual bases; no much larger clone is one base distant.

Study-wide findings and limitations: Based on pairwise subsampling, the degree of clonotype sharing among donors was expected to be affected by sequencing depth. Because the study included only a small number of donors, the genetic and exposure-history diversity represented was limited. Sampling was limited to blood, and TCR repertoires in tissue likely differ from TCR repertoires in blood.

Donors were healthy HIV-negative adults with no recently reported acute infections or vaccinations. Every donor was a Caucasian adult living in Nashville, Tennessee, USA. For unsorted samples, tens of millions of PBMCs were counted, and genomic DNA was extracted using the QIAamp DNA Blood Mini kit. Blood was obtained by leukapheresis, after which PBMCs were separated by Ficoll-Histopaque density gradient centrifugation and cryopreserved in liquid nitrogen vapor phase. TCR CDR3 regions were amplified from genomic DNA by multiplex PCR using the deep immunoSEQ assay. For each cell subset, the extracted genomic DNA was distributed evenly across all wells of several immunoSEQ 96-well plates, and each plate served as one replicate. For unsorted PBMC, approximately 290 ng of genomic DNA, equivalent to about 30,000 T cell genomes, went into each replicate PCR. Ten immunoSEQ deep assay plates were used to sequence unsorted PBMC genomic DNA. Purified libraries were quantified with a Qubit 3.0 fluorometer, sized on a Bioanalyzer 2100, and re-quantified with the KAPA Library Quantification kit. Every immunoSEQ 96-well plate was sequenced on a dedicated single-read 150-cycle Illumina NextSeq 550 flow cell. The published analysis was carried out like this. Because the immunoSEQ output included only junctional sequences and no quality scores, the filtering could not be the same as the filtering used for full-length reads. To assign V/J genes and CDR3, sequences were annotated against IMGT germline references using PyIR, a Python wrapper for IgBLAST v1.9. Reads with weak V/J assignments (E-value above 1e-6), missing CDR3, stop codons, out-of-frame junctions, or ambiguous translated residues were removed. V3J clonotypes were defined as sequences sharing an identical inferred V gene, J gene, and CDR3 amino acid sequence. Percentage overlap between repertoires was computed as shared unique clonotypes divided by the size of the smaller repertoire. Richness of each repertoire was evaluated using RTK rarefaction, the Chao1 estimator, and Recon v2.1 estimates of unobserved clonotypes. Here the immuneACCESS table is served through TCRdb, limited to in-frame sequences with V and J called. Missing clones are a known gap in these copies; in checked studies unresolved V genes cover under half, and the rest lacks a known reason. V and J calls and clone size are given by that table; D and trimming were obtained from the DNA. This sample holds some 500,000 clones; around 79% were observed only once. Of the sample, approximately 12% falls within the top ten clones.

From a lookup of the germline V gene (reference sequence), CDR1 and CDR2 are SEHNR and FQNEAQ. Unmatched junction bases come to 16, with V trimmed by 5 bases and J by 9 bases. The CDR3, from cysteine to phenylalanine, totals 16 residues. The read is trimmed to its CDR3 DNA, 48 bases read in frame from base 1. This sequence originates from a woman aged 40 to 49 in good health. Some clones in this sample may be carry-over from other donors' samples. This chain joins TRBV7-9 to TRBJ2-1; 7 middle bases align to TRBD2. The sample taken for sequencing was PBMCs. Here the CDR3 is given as CASSPVGGRAIAEQFF. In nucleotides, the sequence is TGTGCCAGCAGCCCAGTCGGGGGGAGGGCCATTGCTGAGCAGTTCTTC.